This T cell receptor beta chain was identified in a study of blood T cell repertoires in COVID-19 (dated by TCRdb to 2018 to 2021). In the study overall: Samples from collaborators originated in the United States, Italy and Spain and spanned both the acute and convalescent phases of COVID-19. The samples were drawn from the first 160 participants of the ongoing ImmuneRACE study and from over a thousand subjects provided by 6 global collaborators. The material from the prospective study consisted of cDNA or gDNA derived from T cells, B-cell-depleted T cells, or PBMCs. Subjects who had been exposed to COVID-19, were actively infected with it, or had recovered from it provided the deeply sampled blood TCRbeta repertoires that made up the dataset. The repertoires were made available in a free public database intended to serve as a resource for research on the immune response to SARS-CoV-2. Sample metadata almost always included a de-identified subject ID, COVID-19 status, age in years and sex. Where available, HLA class I and class II types were obtained from metadata supplied by the sample provider rather than from assay-based typing. The paper's findings and limits, for the study overall: The amount of clinical and demographic metadata varied by source and participant and was provided uncurated.

TCRbeta CDR3 regions were amplified from genomic DNA by means of the immunoSEQ Assay, a bias-controlled multiplex PCR. Per the original workflow: The number of nucleated cells in each sample was estimated from the amplification of reference gene primers within the assay. To quantify the absolute abundance of each unique TCRbeta CDR3 rearrangement, sequence reads were collapsed and filtered. For each sample, productive Simpson clonality was calculated as the square root of Simpson's diversity index across productive rearrangements. In TCRdb, the immuneACCESS table is reduced to in-frame sequences with V and J assigned. These tables do not hold every clone; where another copy was compared, an unresolved V gene accounts for under half, and the others remain unexplained. The DNA gave D and trimming, while V, J and clone size come from that table. The sample contains under 300,000 clones, 85% to 90% of them found a single time. The ten largest clonotypes hold 2.4% of the sample.

Of note for this clone: Its antigen specificity is not known. Per-nucleotide qualities are absent, and no much larger clonotype sits a single base away.

Participants in the prospective study were enrolled through a virtual design, were aged roughly 18 to 100 years, and lived in about 25 United States geographic areas. To assign participants to cohorts, the prospective study relied on clinical history that participants themselves reported in a screening survey and a study questionnaire. Recovered participants in ImmuneRACE Cohort 3 were defined as having two consecutive negative NP/OP PCR tests, clearance from a healthcare professional, or resolution of symptoms. Each participant in the prospective study had whole blood, serum and a nasopharyngeal or oropharyngeal swab collected by mobile phlebotomists. Over an approximately 2-month period, participants in the prospective study had the option of providing additional blood draws and questionnaires. Prospective study blood samples were shipped either frozen or at room temperature before DNA extraction.

The V end gives up 5 bases and the J end 10 bases, leaving 10 bases in the junction not matched to a gene. According to the germline V gene (reference sequence), CDR1 reads MNHEY and CDR2 reads SMNVEV. Inclusive of the bounding cysteine and phenylalanine, the CDR3 is 15 residues long. This entry keeps only the CDR3 DNA: 45 bases, framed from base 1. The origin of this receptor is a young woman who had recovered from COVID-19. Here the chain combines TRBV27 and TRBJ1-6; 8 central nucleotides agree with TRBD1. Sequenced material: PBMCs or T cells enriched from blood (not recorded which). The CDR3 sequence is CASSRNRGFDSPLHF. The nucleotides read TGTGCCAGCAGTCGGAACAGGGGGTTTGACTCACCCCTCCACTTT.